The sample holds many counts of the clone carrying this TCR beta chain. Its specificity is unknown. With 4 bases removed from V and 7 bases from J, the gap between germline ends came to 10 bases. Germline V gives CDR1 MNHEY, CDR2 SVGEGT. The CDR3 contains 12 residues. This specimen belongs to a study of identical twins. Template switching, a step in the protocol, added a universal primer site, and cDNA carried unique molecular identifiers. Using its own MiXCR run on the 5' RACE reads, TCRdb lists one record per CDR3 protein. The sample consists of hundreds of thousands of distinct CDR3 sequences, roughly 7% of them appearing once. Study-wide results and limits: For out-of-frame beta sequences, excess twin sharing was weaker.

The same sample was also used in a study of yellow fever vaccine responses in identical twins. Per that study: Twins' vaccine T cell response reportedly gave the appearance of partial convergence and partial personalization.

Sequenced material: memory (CD45RO+) T cells sorted from blood. The TCR comes from a woman aged 18-29 years in good health. The rearrangement uses TRBV6-2 or TRBV6-3 and TRBJ1-2, with TRBD1 as a possible D gene (5 bases). The CDR3 sequence is CASSSSGFGYTF. The CDR3 nucleotides are TGTGCCAGCAGTTCGTCAGGGTTTGGCTACACCTTC.